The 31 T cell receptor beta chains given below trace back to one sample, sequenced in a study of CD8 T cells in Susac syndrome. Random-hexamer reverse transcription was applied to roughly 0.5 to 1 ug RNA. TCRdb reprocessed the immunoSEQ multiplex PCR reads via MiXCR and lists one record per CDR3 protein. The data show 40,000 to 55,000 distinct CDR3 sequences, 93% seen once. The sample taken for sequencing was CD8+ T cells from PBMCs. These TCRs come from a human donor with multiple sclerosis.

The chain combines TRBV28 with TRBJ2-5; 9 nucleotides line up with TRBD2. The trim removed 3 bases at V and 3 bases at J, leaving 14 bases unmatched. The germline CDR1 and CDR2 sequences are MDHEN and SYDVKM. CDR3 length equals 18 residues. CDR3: CASSLELAGGRMEETQYF. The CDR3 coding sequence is TGTGCCAGCAGTTTGGAACTCGCGGGGGGGCGAATGGAAGAGACCCAGTACTTC.

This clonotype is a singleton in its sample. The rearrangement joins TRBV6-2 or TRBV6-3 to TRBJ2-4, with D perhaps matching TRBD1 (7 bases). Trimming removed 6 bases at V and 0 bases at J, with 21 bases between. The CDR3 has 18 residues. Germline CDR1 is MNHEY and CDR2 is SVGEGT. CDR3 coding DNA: TGTGCCAGCAGCCCCTTCGGAGGGGGCGAAATAGCCAAAAACATTCAGTACTTC. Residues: CASSPFGGGEIAKNIQYF.

The CDR3 is CASSQKFRDRGLRTEAFF. DNA of the CDR3: TGTGCCAGCAGCCAAAAGTTCCGAGACAGGGGGCTGCGAACTGAAGCTTTCTTT. This rearrangement joins TRBV14 to TRBJ1-1, with 10 bases lining up with TRBD1. The J segment lost 5 bases and the V segment lost 2 bases, leaving 14 bases of the junction unmatched. The V gene's germline CDR1 is SGHDN and CDR2 FVKESK. CDR3 length equals 18 residues.

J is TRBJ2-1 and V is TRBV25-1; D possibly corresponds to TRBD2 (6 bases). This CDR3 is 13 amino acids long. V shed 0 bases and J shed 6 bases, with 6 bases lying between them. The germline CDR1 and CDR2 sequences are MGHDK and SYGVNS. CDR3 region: CASSEYSGNEQFF. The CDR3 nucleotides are TGTGCCAGCAGTGAATATAGCGGCAATGAGCAGTTCTTC.

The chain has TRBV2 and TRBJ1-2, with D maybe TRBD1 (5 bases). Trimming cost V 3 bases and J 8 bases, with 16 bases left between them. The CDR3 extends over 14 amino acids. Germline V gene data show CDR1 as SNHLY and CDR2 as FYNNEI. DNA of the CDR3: TGTGCCAGCAGTGATGAGGGGAACCCTCTGGGCTACACCTTC. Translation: CASSDEGNPLGYTF.

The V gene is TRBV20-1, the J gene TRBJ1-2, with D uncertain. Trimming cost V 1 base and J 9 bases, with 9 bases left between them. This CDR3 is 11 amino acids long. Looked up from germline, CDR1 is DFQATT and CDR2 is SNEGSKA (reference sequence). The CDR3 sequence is CSARVAMSYTF. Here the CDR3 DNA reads TGCAGTGCTAGAGTAGCTATGAGCTACACCTTC.

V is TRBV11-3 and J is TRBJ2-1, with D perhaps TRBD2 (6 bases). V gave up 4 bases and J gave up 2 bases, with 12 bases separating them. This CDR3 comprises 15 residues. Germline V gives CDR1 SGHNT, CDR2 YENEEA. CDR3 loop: CASSSYRGTYNEQFF. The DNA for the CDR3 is TGTGCCAGCAGCTCATACCGGGGGACCTACAATGAGCAGTTCTTC.

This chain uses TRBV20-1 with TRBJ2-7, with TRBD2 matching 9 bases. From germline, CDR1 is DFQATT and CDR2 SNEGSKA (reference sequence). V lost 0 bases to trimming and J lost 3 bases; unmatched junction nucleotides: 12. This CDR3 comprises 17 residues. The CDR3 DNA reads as TGCAGTGCTAGAGATATTGGTAGCGGGGGATCTATCTACGAGCAGTACTTC. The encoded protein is CSARDIGSGGSIYEQYF.

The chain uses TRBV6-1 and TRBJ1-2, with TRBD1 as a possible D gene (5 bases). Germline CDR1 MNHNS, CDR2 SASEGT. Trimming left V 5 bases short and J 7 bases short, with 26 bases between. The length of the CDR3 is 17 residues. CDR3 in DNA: TGTGCCAGCAGTCCCACGTATGCGCTGAGGGACTTAGGTGGCTACACCTTC. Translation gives CASSPTYALRDLGGYTF.

The DNA for the CDR3 is TGTGCCAGCAGTGATTTCATCGACAGGGGCGGCGCCGGGGAGCTGTTTTTT. Its protein is CASSDFIDRGGAGELFF. The V gene is TRBV6-1, the J gene TRBJ2-2; 8 bases agree with TRBD1. V gave up 3 bases and J gave up 6 bases; unmatched junction bases: 12. Germline assignment: CDR1 MNHNS and CDR2 SASEGT. CDR3 size: 17 residues.

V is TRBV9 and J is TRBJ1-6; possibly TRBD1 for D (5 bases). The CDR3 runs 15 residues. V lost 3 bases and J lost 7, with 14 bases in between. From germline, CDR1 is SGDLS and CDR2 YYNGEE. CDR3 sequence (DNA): TGTGCCAGCAGCGAGTTCGGGACTTCCAATTCACCCCTCCACTTT. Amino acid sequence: CASSEFGTSNSPLHF.

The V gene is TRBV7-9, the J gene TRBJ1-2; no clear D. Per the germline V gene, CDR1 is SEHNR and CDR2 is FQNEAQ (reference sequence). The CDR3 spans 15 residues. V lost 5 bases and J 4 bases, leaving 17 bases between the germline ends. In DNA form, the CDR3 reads TGTGCCAGCAGCCCCCCCGGGCAGCTCGTCTATGGCTACACCTTC. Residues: CASSPPGQLVYGYTF.

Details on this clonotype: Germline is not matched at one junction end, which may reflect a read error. In DNA, the CDR3 is TGCAGTGCTCTGGGTTGGGGTTCCTCCGAGCAGTACTTC. Translation gives CSALGWGSSEQYF. The chain joins TRBV20-1 to TRBJ2-7; D remains ambiguous. Germline CDR1 and CDR2: DFQATT and SNEGSKA (reference sequence). The CDR3 has 13 residues.

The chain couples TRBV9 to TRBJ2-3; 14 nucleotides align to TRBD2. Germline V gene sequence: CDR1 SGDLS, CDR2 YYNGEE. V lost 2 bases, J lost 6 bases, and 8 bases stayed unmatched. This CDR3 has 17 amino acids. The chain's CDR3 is CASSVLGTSGGRDTQYF. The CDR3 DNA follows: TGTGCCAGCAGCGTCTTAGGGACTAGCGGGGGCAGGGATACGCAGTATTTT.

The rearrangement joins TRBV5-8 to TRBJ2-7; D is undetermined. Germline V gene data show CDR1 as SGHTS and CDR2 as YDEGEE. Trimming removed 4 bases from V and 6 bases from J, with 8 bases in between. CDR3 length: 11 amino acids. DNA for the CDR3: TGTGCCAGCAGCCCCCTTTCCGAGCAGTACTTC. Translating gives CASSPLSEQYF.

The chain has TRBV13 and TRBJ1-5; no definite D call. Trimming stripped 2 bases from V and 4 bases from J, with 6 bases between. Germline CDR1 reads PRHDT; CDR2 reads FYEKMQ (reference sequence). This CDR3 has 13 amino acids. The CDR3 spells CASSLQFNQPQHF. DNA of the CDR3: TGTGCCAGCAGCTTACAGTTTAATCAGCCCCAGCATTTT.

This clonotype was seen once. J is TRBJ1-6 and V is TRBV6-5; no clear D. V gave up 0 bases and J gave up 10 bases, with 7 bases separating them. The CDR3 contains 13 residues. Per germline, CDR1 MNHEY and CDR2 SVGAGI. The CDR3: CASSYSDRSPLHF. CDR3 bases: TGTGCCAGCAGTTACTCAGATCGGTCACCCCTCCACTTT.

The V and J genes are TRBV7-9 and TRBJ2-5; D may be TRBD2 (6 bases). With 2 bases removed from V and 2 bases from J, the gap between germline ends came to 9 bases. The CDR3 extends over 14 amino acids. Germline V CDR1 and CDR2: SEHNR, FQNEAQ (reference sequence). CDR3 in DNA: TGTGCCAGCAGCTTAAGGGACTTACAAGAGACCCAGTACTTC. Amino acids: CASSLRDLQETQYF.

The CDR3 is CSAADGNSGNTIYF. CDR3 nucleotide sequence: TGCAGTGCTGCGGACGGAAACTCTGGAAACACCATATATTTT. The chain couples TRBV20-1 to TRBJ1-3; no clear D. Germline V gene lookup returns CDR1 DFQATT and CDR2 SNEGSKA (reference sequence). CDR3 length equals 14 residues. Trimming stripped 5 bases from V and 0 bases from J, with 11 bases between.

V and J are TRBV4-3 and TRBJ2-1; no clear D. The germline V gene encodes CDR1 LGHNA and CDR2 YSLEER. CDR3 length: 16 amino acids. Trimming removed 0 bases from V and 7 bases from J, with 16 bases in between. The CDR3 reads CASSQETARLGNEQFF. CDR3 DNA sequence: TGCGCCAGCAGCCAAGAGACCGCGCGCCTTGGGAATGAGCAGTTCTTC.

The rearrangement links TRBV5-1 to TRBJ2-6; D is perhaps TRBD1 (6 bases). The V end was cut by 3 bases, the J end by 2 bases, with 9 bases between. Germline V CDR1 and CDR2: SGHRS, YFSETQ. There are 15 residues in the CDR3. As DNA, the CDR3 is TGCGCCAGCAGCTACAGGACAGCTGGGGCCAACGTCCTGACTTTC. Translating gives CASSYRTAGANVLTF.

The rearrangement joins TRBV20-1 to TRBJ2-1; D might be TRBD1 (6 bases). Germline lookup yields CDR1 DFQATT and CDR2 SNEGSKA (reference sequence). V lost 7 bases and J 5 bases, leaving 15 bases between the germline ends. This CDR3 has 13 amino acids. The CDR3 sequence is CSVHKDSHNEQFF. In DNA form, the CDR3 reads TGCAGTGTCCATAAGGACAGTCACAATGAGCAGTTCTTC.

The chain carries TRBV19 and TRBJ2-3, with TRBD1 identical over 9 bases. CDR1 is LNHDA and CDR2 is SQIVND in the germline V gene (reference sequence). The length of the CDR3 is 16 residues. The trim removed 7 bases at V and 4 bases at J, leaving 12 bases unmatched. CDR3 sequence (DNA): TGTGCCAGTACCCCTCAGGACAGGGGAGGCGCAGATACGCAGTATTTT. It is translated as CASTPQDRGGADTQYF.

The CDR3 DNA is TGTGCCAGCAGCGTAGAAGGGGTCGCTGGGGCCAACGTCCTGACTTTC. Translation gives CASSVEGVAGANVLTF. The chain is built from TRBV9 and TRBJ2-6; D perhaps matches TRBD1 (5 bases). V dropped 0 bases and J dropped 2 bases, with 9 bases sitting between them. CDR1 SGDLS and CDR2 YYNGEE come from the germline V gene. This CDR3 contains 16 residues.

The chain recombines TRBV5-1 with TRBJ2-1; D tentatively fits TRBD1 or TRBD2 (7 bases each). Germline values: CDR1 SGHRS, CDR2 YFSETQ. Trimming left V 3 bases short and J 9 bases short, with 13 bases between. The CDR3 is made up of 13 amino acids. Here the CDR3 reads CASSWGGGREQFF. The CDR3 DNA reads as TGCGCCAGCAGCTGGGGAGGGGGCCGTGAGCAGTTCTTC.

The CDR3 coding sequence is TGCAGTGCTAGGAACTCCGAGGCGGGCGATGAGCAGTTCTTC. This codes for CSARNSEAGDEQFF. The rearrangement uses TRBV20-1 and TRBJ2-1; perhaps TRBD2 as D (5 bases). This CDR3 has 14 amino acids. V shed 3 bases and J shed 8 bases, with 17 bases lying between them. The V gene's germline CDR1 is DFQATT and CDR2 SNEGSKA (reference sequence).

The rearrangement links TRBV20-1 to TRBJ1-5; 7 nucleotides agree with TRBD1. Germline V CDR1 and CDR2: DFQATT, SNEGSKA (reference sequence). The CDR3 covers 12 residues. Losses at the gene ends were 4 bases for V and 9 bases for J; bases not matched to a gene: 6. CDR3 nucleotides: TGCAGTGCTACCCGACAGGGAGGGCCCCAGCATTTT. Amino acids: CSATRQGGPQHF.

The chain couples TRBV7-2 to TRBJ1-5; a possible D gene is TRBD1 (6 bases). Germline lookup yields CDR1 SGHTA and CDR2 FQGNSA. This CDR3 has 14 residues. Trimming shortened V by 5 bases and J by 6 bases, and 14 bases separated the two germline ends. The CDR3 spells CASSPYREGQPQHF. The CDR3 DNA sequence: TGTGCCAGCAGCCCCTACAGGGAGGGTCAGCCCCAGCATTTT.

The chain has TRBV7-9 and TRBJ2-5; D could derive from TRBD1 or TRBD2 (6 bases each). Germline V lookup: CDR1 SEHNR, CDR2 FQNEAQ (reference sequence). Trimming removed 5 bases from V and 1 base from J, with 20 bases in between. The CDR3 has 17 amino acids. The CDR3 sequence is CASSLRGDPGAQETQYF. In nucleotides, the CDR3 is TGTGCCAGCAGCCTTCGTGGGGATCCGGGGGCCCAAGAGACCCAGTACTTC.

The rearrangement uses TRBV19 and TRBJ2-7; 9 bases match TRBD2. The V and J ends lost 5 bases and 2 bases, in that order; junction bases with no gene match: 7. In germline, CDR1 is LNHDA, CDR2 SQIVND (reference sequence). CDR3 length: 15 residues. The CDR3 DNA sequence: TGTGCCAGTAGTTTCACTAGCGGGCGGACCTACGAGCAGTACTTC. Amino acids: CASSFTSGRTYEQYF.

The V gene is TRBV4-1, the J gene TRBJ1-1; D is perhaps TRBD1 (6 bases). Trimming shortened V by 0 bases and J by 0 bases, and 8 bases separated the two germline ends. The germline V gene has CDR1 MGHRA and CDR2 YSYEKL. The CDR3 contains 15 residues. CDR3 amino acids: CASSQEQGMNTEAFF. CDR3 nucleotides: TGCGCCAGCAGCCAAGAACAGGGCATGAACACTGAAGCTTTCTTT.